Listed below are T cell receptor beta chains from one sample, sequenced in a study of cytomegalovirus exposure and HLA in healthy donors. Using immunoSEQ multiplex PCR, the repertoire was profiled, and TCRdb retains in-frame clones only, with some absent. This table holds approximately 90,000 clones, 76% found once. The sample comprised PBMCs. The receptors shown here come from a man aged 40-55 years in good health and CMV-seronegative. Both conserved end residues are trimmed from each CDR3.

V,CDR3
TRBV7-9,ASPPKSGASSNEQF
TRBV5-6,ASSLGAGAAGELF
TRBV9,ASSVDDRAASRANVLT
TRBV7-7,ASSPAGDTGELF
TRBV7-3,ASSPLPGGADTQY
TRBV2,ASNRGDSGEQF
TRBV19,ASSISRSNEKLF
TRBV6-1,ASSARTVAWTDTQY
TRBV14,ASSRGAYNEQF
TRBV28,ASSPGGASTDTQY
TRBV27,ASSPRTGPTDTQY
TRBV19,ASSATGATNEKLF
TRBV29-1,SVALGTGRGYT
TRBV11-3,ASTIIAQPGQESYEQY
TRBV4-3,ASSVQGFYGYT
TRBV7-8,ASSSWGQGGNTEAF
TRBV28,ASSLYERGYT
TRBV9,ASSVPGIPETQY
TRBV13,ASSLQGSGELF
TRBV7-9,ASSGARVSQNIQY
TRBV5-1,ASSYNTGGGETQY
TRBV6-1,ASWGQSNQPQH
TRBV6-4,ASSGLATGELF
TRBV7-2,ASSVHRATYEQY
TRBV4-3,ASSLGTGGSNTEAF
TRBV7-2,ASSSLIRTGNYGYT
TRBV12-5,ASGLATGYGYT
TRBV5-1,ASSFFQGGNTEAF
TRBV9,ASSVGGLAKNIQY
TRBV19,ASSILTGAQETQY
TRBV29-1,SARPGGGTEAF
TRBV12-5,ASGLSGDYEQY
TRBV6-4,ASSVLAGSSYNEQF
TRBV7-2,ASSSTGLYSYEQY